These 7 T cell receptor beta chains originate from one sample sequenced in a study of shared clonotypes between healthy human individuals. Profiled with immunoSEQ multiplex PCR; TCRdb holds only in-frame clones, not every one. The sample yields some 580,000 clones, more than 95% seen once. The specimen was naive CD4+ T cells sorted from blood. The subset here: CD45RA+ positively selected. These TCRs come from a woman in her 30s in good health.

The gene calls are TRBV12-2 and TRBJ2-7. TRBV12-2 is classified as a pseudogene. The CDR3 loop spans 13 amino acids. The CDR3 nucleotides read TGTGCAAGTCGCTTAGAGCAGACGCACGAGCAGTACTTC. This codes for CASRLEQTHEQYF.

The J gene is TRBJ2-7, the V gene TRBV6-6, with 10 bases matching TRBD2. The CDR3 is 15 amino acids. CDR1 is MNHNY, CDR2 SVGAGI, per germline (reference sequence). The V segment lost 4 bases and the J segment 4 bases; nucleotides outside the gene matches: 7. The CDR3, as DNA: TGTGCCAGCAGTTCTCCTAGCGGGAGAGGGTACGAGCAGTACTTC. It specifies CASSSPSGRGYEQYF.

The rearrangement uses TRBV7-2 and TRBJ1-1; maybe TRBD1 (5 bases). The germline V and J ends were trimmed by 5 bases and 0 bases, with 10 bases remaining between them. The CDR3 contains 14 residues. Germline assignment: CDR1 SGHTA and CDR2 FQGNSA. CDR3 amino acids: CASSLGHLNTEAFF. In nucleotides, the CDR3 is TGTGCCAGCAGCCTAGGACACTTGAACACTGAAGCTTTCTTT. Filled out from reference TRBV7-2 and TRBJ1-1, the complete variable domain reads GAGVSQSPSNKVTEKGKDVELRCDPISGHTALYWYRQSLGQGLEFLIYFQGNSAPDKSGLPSDRFSAERTGGSVSTLTIQRTQQEDSAVYLCASSLGHLNTEAFFGQGTRLTVV.

Notes on this clone: The same CDR3 is also encoded by other DNA sequences in this sample. This chain uses TRBV5-1 with TRBJ2-1; 9 bases are a match to TRBD1. After removal of 3 bases from V and 1 base from J, the junction contained 2 bases not matched to a gene. Germline CDR1 SGHRS, CDR2 YFSETQ. CDR3 length: 15 residues. The CDR3 reads CASSSGQGSYNEQFF. The CDR3 DNA reads TGCGCCAGCAGCTCGGGACAGGGTTCCTACAATGAGCAGTTCTTC.

The chain couples TRBV2 to TRBJ2-7; 9 nucleotides agree with TRBD2. Germline V gene data show CDR1 as SNHLY and CDR2 as FYNNEI. The junction had 4 bases not matched to a gene; V was cut back by 4 bases and J by 6 bases. The CDR3 is 13 residues long. The chain's CDR3 is CASSVQAGGEQYF. The CDR3 DNA follows: TGTGCCAGCAGTGTTCAAGCGGGAGGCGAGCAGTACTTC.

The chain couples TRBV6-1 to TRBJ2-7; 8 bases fit TRBD1. In germline, CDR1 is MNHNS, CDR2 SASEGT. The J segment lost 3 bases and the V segment lost 4 bases, leaving 2 bases of the junction unmatched. The CDR3 consists of 13 residues. The CDR3 DNA is TGTGCCAGCAGTGCCGACAGGGGCTACGAGCAGTACTTC. This codes for CASSADRGYEQYF.

This clone has a single count. The chain couples TRBV7-8 to TRBJ2-1, with TRBD2 identical over 10 bases. V lost 2 bases to trimming and J lost 7 bases; unmatched junction nucleotides: 8. Per germline, CDR1 SGHVS and CDR2 FQNEAQ. The CDR3 contains 16 residues. The CDR3 sequence: CASSLRRLAGANEQFF. As DNA, the CDR3 is TGTGCCAGCAGCTTACGTCGGCTAGCGGGAGCAAATGAGCAGTTCTTC.